This TCR beta chain emerged from a study of blood T cell repertoires in COVID-19. Overall study context: Acute and convalescent COVID-19 samples came from the United States, Italy and Spain. Nucleic acid was either cDNA or gDNA, and it came from T cells, B-cell-depleted T cells, or PBMCs.

The CDR3 length is 12 residues. Trimming cost V 10 bases and J 7 bases, with 14 bases left between them. CDR1 SGHTA and CDR2 FQGTGA come from the germline V gene. Source study methods: Amplification with reference gene primers provided the estimates of nucleated cell counts. Clones were sequenced by immunoSEQ multiplex PCR, and TCRdb holds only the in-frame ones, with some missing. The DNA was the basis for D and trimming; V, J and clone size are from that table. Here the sample spans 470,000 or so clones, roughly 90% being singletons. Sequenced input: peripheral blood. The receptor was isolated from a young woman with acute or convalescent COVID-19. The V gene is TRBV7-3, the J gene TRBJ2-1; TRBD1 is a possible D gene (5 bases). Written as DNA, the CDR3 is TGTGCCACCTCGATGGGGCGGAATGAGCAGTTCTTC. Residues: CATSMGRNEQFF.